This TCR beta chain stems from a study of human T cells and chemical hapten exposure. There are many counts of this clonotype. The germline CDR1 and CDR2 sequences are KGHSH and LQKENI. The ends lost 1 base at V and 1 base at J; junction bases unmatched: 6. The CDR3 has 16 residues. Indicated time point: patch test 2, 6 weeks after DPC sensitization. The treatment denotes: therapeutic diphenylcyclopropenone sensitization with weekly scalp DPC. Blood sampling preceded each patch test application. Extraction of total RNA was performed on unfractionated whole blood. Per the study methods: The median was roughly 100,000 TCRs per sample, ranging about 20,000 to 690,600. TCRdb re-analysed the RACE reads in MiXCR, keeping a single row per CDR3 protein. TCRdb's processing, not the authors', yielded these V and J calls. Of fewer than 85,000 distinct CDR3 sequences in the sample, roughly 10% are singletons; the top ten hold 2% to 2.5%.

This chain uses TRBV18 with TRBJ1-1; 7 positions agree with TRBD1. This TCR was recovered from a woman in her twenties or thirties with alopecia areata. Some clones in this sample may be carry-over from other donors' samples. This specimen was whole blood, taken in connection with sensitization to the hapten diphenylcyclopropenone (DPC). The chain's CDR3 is CASSPLSGTANTEAFF. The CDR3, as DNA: TGTGCCAGCTCACCACTATCCGGGACAGCGAACACTGAAGCTTTCTTT.